The clone carrying this T cell receptor (beta chain) was counted a few times. This sample was included in a study of blood T cells in healthy people across ages. Trimming stripped 1 base from V and 9 bases from J, with 21 bases between. This CDR3 has 16 residues. CDR1 and CDR2 from the germline V gene are SGHTA and FQGNSA. For the second PCR, which ran for about 7 to 11 cycles, a sample-barcoded 5' primer and a J-beta primer mix were used. TCRdb independently ran MiXCR on the 5' RACE reads; one entry per CDR3 protein. The repertoire includes around 900,000 distinct CDR3 sequences, 51% of them detected once, and roughly 23% sits in the top ten.

The genes are TRBV7-2 and TRBJ2-5; D may be TRBD1 or TRBD2 (5 bases each). The TCR originated in a woman aged 55-70 years in good health. Sequencing used blood. CDR3: CASSLGAGTYLSAQYF. Written as DNA, the CDR3 is TGTGCCAGCAGCTTAGGGGCCGGGACCTATCTGTCGGCCCAGTACTTC.